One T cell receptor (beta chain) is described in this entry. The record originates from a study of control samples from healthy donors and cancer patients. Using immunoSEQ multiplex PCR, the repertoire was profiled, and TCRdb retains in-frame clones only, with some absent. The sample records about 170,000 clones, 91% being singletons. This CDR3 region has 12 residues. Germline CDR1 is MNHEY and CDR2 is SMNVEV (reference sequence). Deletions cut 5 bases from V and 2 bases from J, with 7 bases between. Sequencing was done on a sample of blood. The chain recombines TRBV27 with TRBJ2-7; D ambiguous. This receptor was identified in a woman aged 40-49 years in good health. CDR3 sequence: CASSATAYEQYF. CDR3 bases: TGTGCCAGCAGTGCCACAGCCTACGAGCAGTACTTC.